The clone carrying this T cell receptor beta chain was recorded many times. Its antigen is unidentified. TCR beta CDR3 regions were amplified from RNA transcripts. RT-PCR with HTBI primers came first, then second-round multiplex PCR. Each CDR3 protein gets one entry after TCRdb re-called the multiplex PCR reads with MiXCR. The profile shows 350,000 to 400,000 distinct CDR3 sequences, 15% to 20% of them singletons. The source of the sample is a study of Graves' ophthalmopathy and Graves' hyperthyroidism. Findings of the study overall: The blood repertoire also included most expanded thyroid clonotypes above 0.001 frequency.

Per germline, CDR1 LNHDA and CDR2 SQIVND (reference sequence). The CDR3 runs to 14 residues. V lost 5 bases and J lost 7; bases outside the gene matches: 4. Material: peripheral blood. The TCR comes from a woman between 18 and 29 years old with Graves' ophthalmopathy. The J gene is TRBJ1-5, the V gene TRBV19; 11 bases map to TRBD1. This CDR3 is CASSVGQGAQPQHF. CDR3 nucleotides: TGTGCCAGTAGTGTCGGACAGGGGGCCCAGCCCCAGCATTTT.